Each of the 17 T cell receptor beta chains below was sequenced from the same sample in a study. TCRdb redid the calling of the 5' RACE reads with MiXCR, one entry per CDR3 protein. The profile shows about 10,000 distinct CDR3 sequences, approximately 26% of them singletons. What was sequenced was naive CD4+ T cells sorted from a lymph node. As to subset: naive CD4+ T cells, CD4+CD45RA+CD25-. These receptors were obtained from a female donor with breast cancer.

This chain connects TRBV20-1 to TRBJ1-2; a possible D gene is TRBD1 (5 bases). CDR3 length equals 12 residues. V lost 3 bases and J 8 bases, leaving 13 bases between the germline ends. Germline CDR1 is DFQATT and CDR2 is SNEGSKA (reference sequence). Written as DNA, the CDR3 is TGCAGTGCTAGTTCCGGGGCGGGGGGCTACACCTTC. It specifies CSASSGAGGYTF.

This clonotype has a count of ten or more. J is TRBJ2-7 and V is TRBV14; 7 bases are a match to TRBD1. The CDR3 is 16 residues long. Germline V CDR1 and CDR2: SGHDN, FVKESK. V lost 3 bases to trimming and J lost 0 bases; unmatched junction nucleotides: 8. As DNA, the CDR3 is TGTGCCAGCAGCCAGTCCGGGACAGTAAGCTCCTACGAGCAGTACTTC. This codes for CASSQSGTVSSYEQYF.

As regards this clonotype: At one boundary the junction diverges from the germline segment, which might be a read error. V gene TRBV6-5 combines with J gene TRBJ1-5, with 7 bases identical to TRBD1. Germline CDR1 MNHEY, CDR2 SVGAGI. The CDR3 has 14 residues. In DNA form, the CDR3 reads TGTACCAGCAGCCGACAGGGTGAAGGTCAGCCCCAGCATTTC. Amino acids: CTSSRQGEGQPQHF.

Judged by abundance, this clonotype is medium-sized. The chain employs TRBV2 and TRBJ2-7; D perhaps matches TRBD2 (6 bases). The CDR3 is 13 amino acids. V was pared by 6 bases and J by 3 bases, with 12 bases between. CDR1 SNHLY and CDR2 FYNNEI come from the germline V gene. The CDR3 protein is CASRGTGVYEQYF. CDR3 DNA: TGTGCCAGCAGGGGGACTGGGGTCTACGAGCAGTACTTC.

This clonotype was recorded many times. This rearrangement joins TRBV6-5 to TRBJ2-5; the match to TRBD2 covers 14 bases. V was clipped by 6 bases and J by 1 base; unmatched bases: 1. The CDR3 has 15 amino acids. From germline, CDR1 is MNHEY and CDR2 SVGAGI. The CDR3 sequence is CASRGLAGGQETQYF. CDR3 nucleotide sequence: TGTGCCAGCAGAGGACTAGCGGGAGGCCAAGAGACCCAGTACTTC.

This sequence joins TRBV29-1 and TRBJ1-1, with D unresolved. There are 16 residues in the CDR3. Germline V gene sequence: CDR1 SQVTM, CDR2 ANQGSEA. V was trimmed by 5 bases and J by 0 bases, leaving 19 bases between them. The CDR3 coding sequence is TGCAGCGTTCGCCTAGCAGAAGAGATCATGAACACTGAAGCTTTCTTT. Residues: CSVRLAEEIMNTEAFF.

Of note for this clonotype: Sequence at one end of the junction differs from germline and may be a read error. The chain links TRBV6-6 to TRBJ2-1; 13 nucleotides agree with TRBD2. This CDR3 has 19 residues. Looked up from germline, CDR1 is MNHNY and CDR2 is SVGAGI (reference sequence). CDR3: CASSSGLAGRLSTYNGQLF. CDR3 DNA: TGTGCCAGCAGTTCGGGACTAGCGGGGCGTTTAAGTACCTACAATGGGCAGCTCTTC.

On this clonotype itself: Mismatch with germline at one junction end may stem from a read error. The rearrangement links TRBV7-6 to TRBJ1-5; no clear D gene. From germline, CDR1 is SGHVS and CDR2 FNYEAQ. The CDR3 totals 14 residues. Here the CDR3 DNA reads TGTGCCAGTAGCTCCGAAGAGAGCGATCAGCCCCAGCATTTT. This encodes CASSSEESDQPQHF.

J is TRBJ2-1 and V is TRBV28; D assignment may be TRBD1 or TRBD2 (5 bases each). The CDR3 has 14 amino acids. Germline V CDR1 and CDR2: MDHEN, SYDVKM. V shed 5 bases and J shed 7 bases, with 15 bases lying between them. This chain's CDR3 is CASSDEAWGNEQFF. For the CDR3, the DNA is TGTGCCAGCAGTGACGAGGCCTGGGGGAATGAGCAGTTCTTC.

About this clonotype itself: This sequence may be a read error, since a much larger clone differs from it by one base. The chain is built from TRBV7-2 and TRBJ2-3; possible D gene TRBD1, 6 bases. The CDR3 is 14 amino acids. The germline V gene has CDR1 SGHTA and CDR2 FQGNSA. CDR3 sequence reads: CASSWDINTDTRYF. CDR3 DNA: TGTGCCAGCAGCTGGGACATAAACACAGATACGCGGTATTTT. The variable domain in full, completed from reference TRBV7-2 and TRBJ2-3, reads GAGVSQSPSNKVTEKGKDVELRCDPISGHTALYWYRQSLGQGLEFLIYFQGNSAPDKSGLPSDRFSAERTGGSVSTLTIQRTQQEDSAVYLCASSWDINTDTRYFGPGTRLTVL.

The rearrangement joins TRBV7-9 to TRBJ2-3, with 9 bases identical to TRBD2. This CDR3 has 17 amino acids. Germline assignment: CDR1 SEHNR and CDR2 FQNEAQ (reference sequence). The V segment lost 2 bases and the J segment 1 base; nucleotides outside the gene matches: 7. CDR3 amino acids: CASSLRRAGGGTDTQYF. DNA of the CDR3: TGTGCCAGCAGCTTACGGCGTGCGGGAGGGGGCACAGATACGCAGTATTTT.

This clonotype is medium-sized by share. The V and J genes are TRBV24-1 and TRBJ2-1; D not resolved. In germline, CDR1 is KGHDR, CDR2 SFDVKD. Trimming pared 4 bases from V and 3 bases from J, leaving 12 bases between. The CDR3 consists of 15 residues. As DNA, the CDR3 is TGTGCCACCAGTGACCTGGGCAGTCTCTACAATGAGCAGTTCTTC. Its protein product is CATSDLGSLYNEQFF.

V is TRBV10-3 and J is TRBJ2-7, with TRBD2 matching 15 bases. Trimming took 4 bases from V and 4 from J; bases not matched to a gene: 5. Germline V CDR1 and CDR2: ENHRY, SYGVKD. The CDR3 runs 16 residues. The CDR3 loop is CAISGGLAGGGYEQYF. The DNA of the CDR3 is TGTGCCATCAGTGGGGGACTAGCGGGAGGCGGGTACGAGCAGTACTTC.

This clonotype was seen a few times. V and J are TRBV7-3 and TRBJ2-1; possibly TRBD1 for D (5 bases). From germline, CDR1 is SGHTA and CDR2 FQGTGA. V lost 0 bases and J lost 8, with 11 bases in between. This CDR3 has 14 amino acids. The CDR3 sequence is CASSLTGLFDEQFF. CDR3 bases: TGTGCCAGCAGCTTAACGGGGCTCTTCGATGAGCAGTTCTTC.

This clonotype came up many times. The chain has TRBV5-1 and TRBJ2-7; TRBD1 agrees at 8 bases. Germline assignment: CDR1 SGHRS and CDR2 YFSETQ. The CDR3 covers 15 residues. The V gene end was trimmed by 4 bases and the J gene end by 0 bases; junction bases not matched to a gene: 6. The CDR3 DNA is TGCGCCAGCAGCCCAACAGGGGGAAGCTCCTACGAGCAGTACTTC. It specifies CASSPTGGSSYEQYF.

This clonotype is labeled as medium-sized (0.01 to 0.1%). The chain carries TRBV5-1 and TRBJ2-3; 7 positions agree with TRBD2. J lost 4 bases, V lost 4 bases, and 12 bases had no gene match. The CDR3 loop spans 16 amino acids. Germline V gene sequence: CDR1 SGHRS, CDR2 YFSETQ. Here the CDR3 reads CASSVSGPRRADTQYF. The CDR3 region has the DNA TGCGCCAGCAGCGTTAGCGGGCCCCGACGGGCAGATACGCAGTATTTT.

This clonotype is classed as medium-sized. The chain joins TRBV12-3 or TRBV12-4 to TRBJ2-7, with 7 bases that match TRBD2. The CDR3 consists of 17 residues. J was trimmed by 2 bases and V by 6 bases; bases with no gene match: 16. The CDR3 sequence is CASRSSRAGPGPYEQYF. In DNA, the CDR3 is TGTGCCAGCAGGTCCTCGAGAGCGGGACCGGGTCCCTACGAGCAGTACTTC.